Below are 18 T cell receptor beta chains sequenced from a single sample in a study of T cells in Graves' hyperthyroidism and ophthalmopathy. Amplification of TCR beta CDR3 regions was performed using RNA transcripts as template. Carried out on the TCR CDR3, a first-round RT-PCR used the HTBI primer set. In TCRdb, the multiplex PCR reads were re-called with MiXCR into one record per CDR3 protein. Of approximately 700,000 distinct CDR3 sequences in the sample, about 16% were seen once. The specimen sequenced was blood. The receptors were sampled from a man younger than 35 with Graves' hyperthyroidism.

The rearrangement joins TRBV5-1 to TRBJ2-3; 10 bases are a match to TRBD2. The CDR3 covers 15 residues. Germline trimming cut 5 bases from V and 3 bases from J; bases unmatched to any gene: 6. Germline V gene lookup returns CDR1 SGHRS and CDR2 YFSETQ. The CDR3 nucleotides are TGCGCCAGCAGAGGGATAGCGGGAGGAACAGATACGCAGTATTTT. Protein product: CASRGIAGGTDTQYF.

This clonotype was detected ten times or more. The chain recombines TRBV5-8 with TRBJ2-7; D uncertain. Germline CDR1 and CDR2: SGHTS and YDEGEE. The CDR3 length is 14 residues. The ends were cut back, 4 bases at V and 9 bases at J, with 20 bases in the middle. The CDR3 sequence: CASSPRAGRYVQYF. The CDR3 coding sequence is TGTGCCAGCAGCCCTAGGGCCGGGCGTTATGTGCAGTACTTC.

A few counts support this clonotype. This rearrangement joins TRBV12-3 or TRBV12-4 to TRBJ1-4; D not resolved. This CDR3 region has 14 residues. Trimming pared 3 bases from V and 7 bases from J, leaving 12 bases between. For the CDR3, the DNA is TGTGCCAGCAGTTTGCGGGAGGAGGGTGAAAAACTGTTTTTT. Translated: CASSLREEGEKLFF.

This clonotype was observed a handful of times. The CDR3 bases are TGTGCCAGCAGTTTGAACAATGAAAAACTGTTTTTT. Protein sequence: CASSLNNEKLFF. This chain connects TRBV28 to TRBJ1-4; no clear D. In germline, CDR1 is MDHEN, CDR2 SYDVKM. V was clipped by 3 bases and J by 5 bases, with 4 bases between them. The CDR3 length is 12 residues.

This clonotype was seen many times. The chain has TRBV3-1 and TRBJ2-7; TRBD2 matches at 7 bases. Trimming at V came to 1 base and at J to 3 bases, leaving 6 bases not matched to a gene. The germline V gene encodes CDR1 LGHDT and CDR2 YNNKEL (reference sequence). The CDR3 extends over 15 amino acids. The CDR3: CASSQGAAGYYEQYF. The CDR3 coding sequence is TGTGCCAGCAGCCAAGGTGCAGCGGGGTACTACGAGCAGTACTTC.

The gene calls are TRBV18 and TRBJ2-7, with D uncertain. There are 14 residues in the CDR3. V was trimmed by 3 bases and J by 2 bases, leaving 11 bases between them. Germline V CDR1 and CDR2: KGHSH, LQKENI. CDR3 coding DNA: TGTGCCAGCTCACCGGCAAGAGACCCCTACGAGCAGTACTTC. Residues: CASSPARDPYEQYF.

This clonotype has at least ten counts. This chain's CDR3 is CASSPLSGYNEQFF. The DNA of the CDR3 is TGTGCCAGCAGCCCGCTTTCCGGGTACAATGAGCAGTTCTTC. The chain couples TRBV11-1 to TRBJ2-1; D is uncertain. Trimming stripped 5 bases from V and 4 bases from J, with 12 bases between. Germline V gene data show CDR1 as SGHAT and CDR2 as FQDESV (reference sequence). This CDR3 has 14 amino acids.

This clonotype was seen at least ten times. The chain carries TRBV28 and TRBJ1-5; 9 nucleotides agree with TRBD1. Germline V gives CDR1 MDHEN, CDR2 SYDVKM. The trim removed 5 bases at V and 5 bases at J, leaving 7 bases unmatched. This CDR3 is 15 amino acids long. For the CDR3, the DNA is TGTGCCAGCAGTCCACAGGGGGCTGGGTATCAGCCCCAGCATTTT. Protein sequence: CASSPQGAGYQPQHF.

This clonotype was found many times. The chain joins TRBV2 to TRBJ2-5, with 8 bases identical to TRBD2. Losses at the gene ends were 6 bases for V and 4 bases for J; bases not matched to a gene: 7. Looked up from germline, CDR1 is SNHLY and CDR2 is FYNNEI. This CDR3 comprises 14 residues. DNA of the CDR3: TGTGCCAGCAGACCAGGACTAGCAATAGAGACCCAGTACTTC. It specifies CASRPGLAIETQYF.

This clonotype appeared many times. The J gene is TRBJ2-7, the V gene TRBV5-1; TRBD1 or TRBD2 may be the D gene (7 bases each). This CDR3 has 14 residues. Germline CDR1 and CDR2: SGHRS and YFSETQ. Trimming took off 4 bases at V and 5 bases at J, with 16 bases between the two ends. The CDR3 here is CASSQGGQGDEQYF. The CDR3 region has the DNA TGCGCCAGCAGCCAGGGGGGGCAGGGAGACGAGCAGTACTTC.

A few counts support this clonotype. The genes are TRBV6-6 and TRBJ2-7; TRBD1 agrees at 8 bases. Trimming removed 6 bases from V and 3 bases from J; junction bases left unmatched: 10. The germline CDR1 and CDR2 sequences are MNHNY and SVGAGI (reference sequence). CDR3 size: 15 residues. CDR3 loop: CASSSRDRIYYEQYF. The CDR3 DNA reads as TGTGCCAGCAGCTCGCGGGACAGGATCTACTACGAGCAGTACTTC.

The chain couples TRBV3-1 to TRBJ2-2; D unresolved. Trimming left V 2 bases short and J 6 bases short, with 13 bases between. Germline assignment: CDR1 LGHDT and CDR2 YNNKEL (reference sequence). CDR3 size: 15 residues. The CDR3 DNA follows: TGTGCCAGCAGCCAAAAGTTATCTAGTCCCGGGGAGCTGTTTTTT. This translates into CASSQKLSSPGELFF.

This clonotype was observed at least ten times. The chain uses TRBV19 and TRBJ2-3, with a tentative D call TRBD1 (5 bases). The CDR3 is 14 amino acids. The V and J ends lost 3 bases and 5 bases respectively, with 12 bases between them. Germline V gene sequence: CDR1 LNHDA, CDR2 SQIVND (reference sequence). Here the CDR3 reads CASSMTAVRDTQYF. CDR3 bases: TGTGCCAGTAGTATGACAGCTGTGAGAGATACGCAGTATTTT.

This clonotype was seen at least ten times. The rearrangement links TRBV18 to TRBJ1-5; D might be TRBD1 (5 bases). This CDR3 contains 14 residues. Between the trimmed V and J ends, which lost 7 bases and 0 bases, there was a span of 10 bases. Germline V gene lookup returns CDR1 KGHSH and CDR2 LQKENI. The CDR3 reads CASWEGNSNQPQHF. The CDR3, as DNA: TGTGCCAGCTGGGAGGGGAATAGCAATCAGCCCCAGCATTTT.

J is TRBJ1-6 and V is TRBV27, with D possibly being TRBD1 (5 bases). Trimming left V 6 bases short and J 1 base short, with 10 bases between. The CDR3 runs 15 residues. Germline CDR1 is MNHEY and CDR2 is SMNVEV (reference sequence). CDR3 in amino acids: CASRAGYSYNSPLHF. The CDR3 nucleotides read TGTGCCAGCAGAGCAGGGTATTCCTATAATTCACCCCTCCACTTT.

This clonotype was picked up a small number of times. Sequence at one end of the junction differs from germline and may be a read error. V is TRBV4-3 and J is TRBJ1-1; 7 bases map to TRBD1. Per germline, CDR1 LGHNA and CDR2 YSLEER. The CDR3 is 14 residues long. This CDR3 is CASSEDRENTEAFF. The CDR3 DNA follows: TGCGCCAGCAGCGAAGACAGGGAGAACACTGAAGCTTTCTTT.

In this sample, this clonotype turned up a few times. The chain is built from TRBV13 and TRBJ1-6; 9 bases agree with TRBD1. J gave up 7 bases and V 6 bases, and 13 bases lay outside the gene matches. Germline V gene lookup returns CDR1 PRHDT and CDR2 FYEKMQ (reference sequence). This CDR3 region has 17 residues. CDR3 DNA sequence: TGTGCCAGCAGTTTCACGAGACAGGGGGTTCTAAATTCACCCCTCCACTTT. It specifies CASSFTRQGVLNSPLHF.

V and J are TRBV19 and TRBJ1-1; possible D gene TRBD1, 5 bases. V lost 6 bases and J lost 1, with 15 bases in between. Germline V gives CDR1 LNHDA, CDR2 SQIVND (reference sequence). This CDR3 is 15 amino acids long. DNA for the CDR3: TGTGCCAGTAGAGGGACGACAGAGACGAACACTGAAGCTTTCTTT. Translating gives CASRGTTETNTEAFF.